Listed here is a single T cell receptor (beta chain). As yet, its antigen is unknown. The data belong to a study of T-cell memory formation after mild COVID-19. General observations from the study: Among contracting clones, CD4+ were mainly CM/EM and CD8+ enriched in EMRA. Cross-reactive memory apparently joined, as some responding clones appeared in pre-infection memory.

Sample barcodes and UMIs were carried by the TCR alpha and TCR beta cDNA libraries that 5'RACE generated with constant-segment primers. TCRdb recomputed calls from the 5' RACE reads with MiXCR, one row per CDR3 protein. The data hold 45,000 to 55,000 distinct CDR3 sequences, with about 7.3% observed a single time. Germline V gene data show CDR1 as SGHTA and CDR2 as FQGNSA. The CDR3 is 15 amino acids. After removal of 3 bases from V and 4 bases from J, the junction contained 2 bases not matched to a gene. The J gene is TRBJ2-2, the V gene TRBV7-2; 10 bases map to TRBD2. This TCR derives from a man aged 18 to 29 who had mild COVID-19 (a few samples of this study predate the infection). Cell type and time point are not known. Sequencing was performed on PBMCs or a T cell subset sorted from them (not recorded which). CDR3 sequence (DNA): TGTGCCAGCAGCTTCACTAGCGGGGTCACCGGGGAGCTGTTTTTT. Protein: CASSFTSGVTGELFF.